A single sample is the source of the 27 T cell receptor beta chains below, sequenced in a study of T cell clonotyping in hematopoietic cell transplantation. Time point: recipient sample about 28 days before transplant, after cytoreduction. Sequencing was performed with immunoSEQ multiplex PCR; in TCRdb, only in-frame clones are kept and a portion is missing. The repertoire holds some 36,000 clones, with 85% to 95% as singletons. The material was peripheral blood mononuclear cells, obtained before stem cell transplant. The receptors stem from a man aged 35-49 years with chronic myeloid leukemia. Some clones in this sample may be carry-over from other donors' samples.

As concerns this clone: Compared with germline, one end of the junction differs, possibly owing to a read error. The chain is built from TRBV5-6 and TRBJ2-7; 11 bases map to TRBD1. CDR1 SGHDT and CDR2 YYEEEE come from the germline V gene. The CDR3 is 12 amino acids. Here the CDR3 reads CASSLQDRGLDF. The CDR3 DNA reads as TGTGCCAGCAGCCTCCAGGACAGGGGGCTGGACTTC.

The CDR3: CASSYSGTNYEQYF. The DNA of the CDR3 is TGTGCCAGCAGTTACTCCGGGACAAACTACGAGCAGTACTTC. The genes are TRBV6-5 and TRBJ2-7; weak D call: TRBD1 (6 bases). V lost 0 bases, J lost 3 bases, and 9 bases lay in between. Looked up from germline, CDR1 is MNHEY and CDR2 is SVGAGI. CDR3 length: 14 residues.

The rearrangement uses TRBV25-1 and TRBJ2-3, with TRBD2 identical over 15 bases. CDR1 is MGHDK, CDR2 SYGVNS, per germline. With 5 bases clipped from V and 3 bases from J, the junction kept 6 bases outside the gene matches. This CDR3 region has 17 residues. The CDR3 DNA reads TGTGCCAGCAGTCGGACTAGCGGGGGGGCCGGGACAGATACGCAGTATTTT. Protein product: CASSRTSGGAGTDTQYF.

This clone was observed a few times. This chain links TRBV6-4 with TRBJ2-1, with 9 bases lining up with TRBD1. The germline V gene has CDR1 MRHNA and CDR2 SNTAGT. The V segment lost 0 bases and the J segment 3 bases; nucleotides outside the gene matches: 3. This CDR3 comprises 16 residues. This CDR3 reads CASSDSDRGDYNEQFF. The CDR3 DNA reads TGTGCCAGCAGTGACTCTGACAGGGGGGACTACAATGAGCAGTTCTTC.

Only one count was recorded for this clone. The chain links TRBV7-8 to TRBJ2-2, with 9 bases that match TRBD1. The CDR3 sequence is 18 residues long. From germline, CDR1 is SGHVS and CDR2 FQNEAQ. The V and J ends lost 0 bases and 4 bases, in that order; junction bases with no gene match: 9. For the CDR3, the DNA is TGTGCCAGCAGCTTAGCGGAGCGTGGGACAGGGTTCACCGGGGAGCTGTTTTTT. Translating gives CASSLAERGTGFTGELFF.

V usage is TRBV5-5 and J usage is TRBJ2-7; D gene ambiguous. The CDR3 has 15 amino acids. The V end lost 4 bases, the J end lost 4 bases, and 18 bases lay between the germline ends. Germline values: CDR1 SGHKS, CDR2 YYEKEE (reference sequence). CDR3 protein: CASSHGSQRPYEQYF. The CDR3 region has the DNA TGTGCCAGCAGCCACGGGTCCCAACGGCCTTACGAGCAGTACTTC.

The chain carries TRBV30 and TRBJ1-6; maybe TRBD1 (5 bases). The length of the CDR3 is 14 residues. Trimming pared 1 base from V and 8 bases from J, leaving 12 bases between. Germline V lookup: CDR1 GTSNPN, CDR2 SVGIG (reference sequence). CDR3 in DNA: TGTGCCTGGAGTGCTGCAGGGCTGTATTCACCCCTCCACTTT. This translates into CAWSAAGLYSPLHF. The whole variable domain, remainder taken from reference TRBV30 and TRBJ1-6, is SQTIHQWPATLVQPVGSPLSLECTVEGTSNPNLYWYRQAAGRGLQLLFYSVGIGQISSEVPQNLSASRPQDRQFILSSKKLLLSDSGFYLCAWSAAGLYSPLHFGNGTRLTVT.

This CDR3 is CASSLSQGVRYEQYF. CDR3 sequence (DNA): TGTGCCAGCAGCTTATCCCAGGGGGTCCGCTACGAGCAGTACTTC. The chain has TRBV7-9 and TRBJ2-7; 7 nucleotides line up with TRBD1. CDR3 length: 15 amino acids. The V gene end was trimmed by 2 bases and the J gene end by 3 bases; junction bases not matched to a gene: 7. Germline loops: CDR1 SEHNR, CDR2 FQNEAQ (reference sequence).

V usage is TRBV5-5 and J usage is TRBJ1-6, with D perhaps TRBD1 (6 bases). The V gene's germline CDR1 is SGHKS and CDR2 YYEKEE (reference sequence). V dropped 3 bases and J dropped 0 bases, with 22 bases sitting between them. The length of the CDR3 is 20 residues. Here the CDR3 DNA reads TGTGCCAGCAGCTCGCGCGCGGTTGGGGGGCCGAGCTCCTATAATTCACCCCTCCACTTT. Residues: CASSSRAVGGPSSYNSPLHF. Filled out from reference TRBV5-5 and TRBJ1-6, the complete variable domain reads DAGVTQSPTHLIKTRGQQVTLRCSPISGHKSVSWYQQVLGQGPQFIFQYYEKEERGRGNFPDRFSARQFPNYSSELNVNALLLGDSALYLCASSSRAVGGPSSYNSPLHFGNGTRLTVT.

This sequence joins TRBV10-3 and TRBJ1-6; D not certain. CDR1 ENHRY and CDR2 SYGVKD come from the germline V gene. This CDR3 is 13 amino acids long. The V end lost 5 bases, the J end lost 7 bases, and 9 bases lay between the germline ends. CDR3 sequence reads: CAISWQVNSPLHF. The DNA for the CDR3 is TGTGCCATCAGTTGGCAGGTGAATTCACCCCTCCACTTT.

The chain couples TRBV9 to TRBJ2-1; 8 bases line up with TRBD1. The CDR3 is 12 amino acids. Losses at the gene ends were 9 bases for V and 7 bases for J; bases not matched to a gene: 6. Germline V gene lookup returns CDR1 SGDLS and CDR2 YYNGEE. The DNA for the CDR3 is TGTGCCACCTCGACAGGGGAAAATGAGCAGTTCTTC. It translates to CATSTGENEQFF.

J is TRBJ1-1 and V is TRBV5-5; a possible D gene is TRBD1 (6 bases). V was shortened by 4 bases and J by 1 base, with 14 bases between the two germline ends. This CDR3 region has 15 residues. Germline V lookup: CDR1 SGHKS, CDR2 YYEKEE (reference sequence). The CDR3 DNA is TGTGCCAGCAGCCCCCTACAGGGCGGGAACACTGAAGCTTTCTTT. Translation: CASSPLQGGNTEAFF.

The chain couples TRBV7-2 to TRBJ1-2; D is possibly TRBD1 (6 bases). CDR1 is SGHTA and CDR2 is FQGNSA in the germline V gene. The CDR3 spans 14 residues. V gave up 4 bases and J gave up 0 bases, with 9 bases separating them. The CDR3 DNA sequence: TGTGCCAGCAGCTGGACAGCACCTAACTATGGCTACACCTTC. Amino acids: CASSWTAPNYGYTF.

V usage is TRBV28 and J usage is TRBJ1-4, with D unclear. Germline assignment: CDR1 MDHEN and CDR2 SYDVKM. Trimming removed 1 base from V and 2 bases from J, with 5 bases in between. The CDR3 length is 14 residues. CDR3 nucleotides: TGTGCCAGCAGTTTATTGTCCACTAATGAAAAACTGTTTTTT. Its translation is CASSLLSTNEKLFF.

The chain carries TRBV6-5 and TRBJ1-2; D is unclear. Trimming took off 5 bases at V and 1 base at J, with 8 bases between the two ends. CDR3 length equals 13 residues. Germline V gene lookup returns CDR1 MNHEY and CDR2 SVGAGI. This CDR3 is CASSMTVNYGYTF. CDR3 sequence (DNA): TGTGCCAGCAGTATGACTGTTAACTATGGCTACACCTTC.

This clone was counted between two and nine times. The chain recombines TRBV5-4 with TRBJ2-7, with 7 bases fitting TRBD1. From germline, CDR1 is SGHNT and CDR2 YYREEE (reference sequence). The J segment lost 1 base and the V segment lost 4 bases, leaving 2 bases of the junction unmatched. This CDR3 has 13 residues. The CDR3 nucleotides read TGTGCCAGCAGCCCGGGACAGTCCTACGAGCAGTACTTC. It codes for CASSPGQSYEQYF.

The chain links TRBV5-6 to TRBJ1-2, with TRBD1 matching over 10 bases. The CDR3 has 14 residues. The germline V gene has CDR1 SGHDT and CDR2 YYEEEE. The V segment lost 4 bases and the J segment 8 bases; nucleotides outside the gene matches: 8. The CDR3 sequence: CASSPETGGWGYTF. In DNA form, the CDR3 reads TGTGCCAGCAGCCCTGAGACAGGGGGCTGGGGCTACACCTTC.

Written as DNA, the CDR3 is TGTGCCAGCAGCTATGGGGGGCAGCGGAGATCCTATGGCTACACCTTC. Amino acid sequence: CASSYGGQRRSYGYTF. This chain connects TRBV11-2 to TRBJ1-2; the D gene is possibly TRBD1 (6 bases). This CDR3 is built from 16 residues. V was shortened by 4 bases and J by 4 bases, with 19 bases between the two germline ends. CDR1 is SGHAT and CDR2 is FQNNGV in the germline V gene.

The chain has TRBV7-2 and TRBJ2-5, with 11 bases lining up with TRBD2. The ends lost 0 bases at V and 5 bases at J; junction bases unmatched: 8. Germline V gives CDR1 SGHTA, CDR2 FQGNSA. The CDR3 has 17 residues. In nucleotides, the CDR3 is TGTGCCAGCAGCTTAGCGATCGAACTAGCGGGGGCGGAGACCCAGTACTTC. Residues: CASSLAIELAGAETQYF.

CDR3 coding DNA: TGTGCCAGCAGCTTACTCAGGGCAGAGCAGTACTTC. Its translation is CASSLLRAEQYF. This chain uses TRBV11-2 with TRBJ2-7, with D maybe TRBD1 (5 bases). V was clipped by 2 bases and J by 7 bases, with 9 bases between them. CDR3 length: 12 residues. In germline, CDR1 is SGHAT, CDR2 FQNNGV.

The chain combines TRBV7-6 with TRBJ2-2; D not resolved. Germline loops: CDR1 SGHVS, CDR2 FNYEAQ. Trimming shortened V by 1 base and J by 6 bases, and 9 bases separated the two germline ends. The CDR3 length is 14 residues. The chain's CDR3 is CASSLVRNPGELFF. The CDR3 nucleotides are TGTGCCAGCAGCTTAGTGCGTAATCCCGGGGAGCTGTTTTTT.

V and J are TRBV6-5 and TRBJ2-1, with D unresolved. Per the germline V gene, CDR1 is MNHEY and CDR2 is SVGAGI. V was cut by 8 bases and J by 7 bases, with 15 bases left in between. The CDR3 covers 13 residues. This chain's CDR3 is CASLDRVGNEQFF. CDR3 bases: TGTGCCAGCCTGGACCGGGTGGGGAATGAGCAGTTCTTC.

The chain couples TRBV11-2 to TRBJ2-7; D is unresolved. Germline V gene sequence: CDR1 SGHAT, CDR2 FQNNGV. V was cut by 4 bases and J by 2 bases, with 3 bases left in between. The CDR3 sequence is 11 residues long. The CDR3 spells CASSSPYEQYF. DNA of the CDR3: TGTGCCAGCAGCTCCCCCTACGAGCAGTACTTC.

This chain connects TRBV7-9 to TRBJ1-1; no clear D gene. V was pared by 4 bases and J by 1 base, with 16 bases between. The CDR3 runs 16 residues. Germline CDR1 reads SEHNR; CDR2 reads FQNEAQ (reference sequence). The CDR3 DNA reads as TGTGCCAGCAGCTCCCCGGGAGGAGAATCGAACACTGAAGCTTTCTTT. Protein: CASSSPGGESNTEAFF.

This chain uses TRBV19 with TRBJ1-1, with D unclear. Trimming cost V 5 bases and J 7 bases, with 14 bases left between them. Germline V CDR1 and CDR2: LNHDA, SQIVND (reference sequence). The CDR3 runs 13 residues. This CDR3 reads CASSPQGYGEAFF. The CDR3 coding sequence is TGTGCCAGTAGTCCCCAAGGATATGGTGAAGCTTTCTTT.

CDR3 loop: CASSLAWLGTEAFF. The CDR3 coding sequence is TGTGCCAGCAGCTTGGCCTGGTTGGGCACTGAAGCTTTCTTT. The J gene is TRBJ1-1, the V gene TRBV5-8; D is undetermined. Germline CDR1 reads SGHTS; CDR2 reads YDEGEE. This CDR3 region has 14 residues. Trimming left V 0 bases short and J 4 bases short, with 10 bases between.

V gene TRBV19 combines with J gene TRBJ1-2; possible D gene TRBD1, 5 bases. The CDR3 is 14 amino acids. Trimming took 9 bases from V and 1 from J, leaving 15 bases between them. Germline V gene data show CDR1 as LNHDA and CDR2 as SQIVND (reference sequence). The CDR3 spells CASRDQQGNYGYTF. In nucleotides, the CDR3 is TGTGCCAGCAGGGACCAGCAGGGTAACTATGGCTACACCTTC.